What follows is one TCR beta chain and its context. Its antigen is unidentified. This record belongs to a study of graft-versus-host responses after intestinal transplantation. Study-level points and caveats: The recipient marrow held GvH clones, and some of them showed up first in ileum or blood.

Germline V lookup: CDR1 MNHEY, CDR2 SMNVEV (reference sequence). This CDR3 is built from 17 residues. Unmatched junction bases numbered 7, after V lost 3 bases and J lost 0 bases. Repertoires were generated with immunoSEQ multiplex PCR, while TCRdb's copy carries only in-frame clones and drops some. The sample consists of about 36,000 clones, roughly 95% of them appearing once. The J gene is TRBJ2-7, the V gene TRBV27; 11 bases map to TRBD2. The receptor was derived from a human donor who was the organ donor for an intestinal transplant. The sample was unstimulated CD4+ T cells sorted from spleen or lymph node cells, taken before transplant. The CDR3 sequence: CASSFPSGGTSSYEQYF. The CDR3 DNA sequence: TGTGCCAGCAGTTTCCCTAGCGGGGGGACGAGCTCCTACGAGCAGTACTTC.